This is a list of T cell receptor beta chains from one sample in a study of shared clonotypes between healthy human individuals. Sequenced by immunoSEQ multiplex PCR; TCRdb stores in-frame clones only, minus some. The sample holds over a million clones, about 96% seen once. The source material was naive CD4+ T cells sorted from blood. The origin of the receptors is a man aged 25 to 40 in good health. The CDR3 runs from the conserved cysteine through the conserved F or W. The order of the fields is clone size, J gene, D gene, V gene, CDR3 protein, CDR3 DNA. A D gene is named only where the DNA matches it firmly. Clone size appears in some rows only: once, few, many, or a class for an expanded clone.

NA | TRBJ2-1 | TRBD2 | TRBV9 | CASSVAGLAGDYQFF | TGTGCCAGCAGCGTAGCGGGACTAGCGGGAGATTATCAGTTCTTC
NA | TRBJ2-2 | TRBD2 | TRBV7-2 | CASSLMGLAGTGELFF | TGTGCCAGCAGCTTAATGGGACTAGCGGGGACCGGGGAGCTGTTTTTT
NA | TRBJ1-2 | NA | TRBV27 | CASRVSNVLGYGYTF | TGTGCCAGCAGGGTCAGCAATGTCCTGGGTTATGGCTACACCTTC
NA | TRBJ2-7 | TRBD2 | TRBV6-5 | CASSLWTSATYEQYF | TGTGCCAGCAGTCTTTGGACTAGCGCGACCTACGAGCAGTACTTC
NA | TRBJ2-2 | TRBD1 | TRBV5-1 | CASSNIRGHRTGELFF | TGCGCCAGCAGCAACATCAGGGGGCATCGCACCGGGGAGCTGTTTTTT
NA | TRBJ1-3 | NA | TRBV7-2 | CASSLRSGNTIYF | TGTGCCAGCAGCTTAAGGTCTGGAAACACCATATATTTT
NA | TRBJ2-7 | TRBD2 | TRBV5-4 | CASSSLAGGLAEQYF | TGTGCCAGCAGCTCACTAGCGGGAGGGTTGGCCGAGCAGTACTTC
NA | TRBJ2-5 | TRBD1 | TRBV25-1 | CASSASYRGETQYF | TGTGCCAGCAGTGCGTCTTACAGGGGAGAGACCCAGTACTTC
NA | TRBJ1-1 | TRBD1 | TRBV6-6 | CASSSTGGDMNTEAFF | TGTGCCAGCAGCTCGACAGGGGGAGACATGAACACTGAAGCTTTCTTT
NA | TRBJ1-1 | NA | TRBV25-1 | CASSEYRKGGDTEAFF | TGTGCCAGCAGTGAATATAGGAAGGGTGGAGACACTGAAGCTTTCTTT
NA | TRBJ2-7 | NA | TRBV14 | CASSSGWAYEQYF | TGTGCCAGCAGCTCGGGCTGGGCCTACGAGCAGTACTTC
NA | TRBJ1-5 | NA | TRBV11-2 | CASLEGQPQHF | TGTGCCAGCTTAGAGGGTCAGCCCCAGCATTTT
NA | TRBJ1-1 | NA | TRBV5-1 | CASSSNPGRTTMNTEAFF | TGCGCCAGCAGTTCAAACCCGGGACGGACTACAATGAACACTGAAGCTTTCTTT
NA | TRBJ2-7 | TRBD2 | TRBV27 | CASSQTSGILYEQYF | TGTGCCAGCAGTCAGACTAGCGGGATTCTATACGAGCAGTACTTC
NA | TRBJ2-7 | NA | TRBV21-1 | CASSKEEGRLLAYF | TGTGCCAGCAGCAAAGAGGAGGGTCGCTTACTTGCGTACTTC
NA | TRBJ2-4 | TRBD1 | TRBV2 | CASSRDRENIQYF | TGTGCCAGCAGCCGGGACAGGGAAAACATTCAGTACTTC
NA | TRBJ1-1 | TRBD1 | TRBV18 | CASSLGQIPNTEAFF | TGTGCCAGCTCGCTGGGACAGATCCCGAACACTGAAGCTTTCTTT
once | TRBJ2-2 | NA | TRBV2 | CASSDRIGTGELFF | TGTGCCAGCAGTGACCGAATAGGGACCGGGGAGCTGTTTTTT
NA | TRBJ1-5 | TRBD1 | TRBV6-1 | CASRGQGISPQHF | TGTGCCAGCAGAGGACAGGGAATATCGCCCCAGCATTTT
NA | TRBJ2-3 | TRBD2 | TRBV5-4 | CASSSPTSGTADTQYF | TGTGCCAGCAGCTCCCCGACTAGCGGGACGGCAGATACGCAGTATTTT
NA | TRBJ2-7 | TRBD2 | TRBV4-1 | CASSQVGTLAGGPYEQYF | TGCGCCAGCAGCCAAGTAGGGACTTTAGCGGGAGGACCCTACGAGCAGTACTTC
once | TRBJ2-7 | TRBD2 | TRBV6-1 | CASSTSGGSYEQYF | TGTGCCAGCAGTACTAGCGGTGGATCCTACGAGCAGTACTTC
once | TRBJ1-1 | NA | TRBV28 | CAASWGWTEAFF | TGTGCCGCTTCGTGGGGATGGACTGAAGCTTTCTTT
NA | TRBJ1-5 | NA | TRBV10-1 | CASSERRLGPQHF | TGCGCCAGCAGTGAGCGGCGGCTGGGGCCCCAGCATTTT
once | TRBJ2-1 | TRBD2 | TRBV4-3 | CASSPTSGSYNEQFF | TGCGCCAGCAGCCCGACTAGCGGAAGTTACAATGAGCAGTTCTTC
NA | TRBJ1-3 | NA | TRBV27 | CASSPLTGNTIYF | TGTGCCAGCAGTCCACTCACCGGAAACACCATATATTTT
NA | TRBJ2-1 | NA | TRBV2 | CASMGLLNNEQFF | TGTGCCAGCATGGGGCTGTTAAACAATGAGCAGTTCTTC
NA | TRBJ2-1 | NA | TRBV28 | CASSLVIGPSYNEQFF | TGTGCCAGCAGTTTGGTAATCGGGCCCTCCTACAATGAGCAGTTCTTC
NA | TRBJ2-7 | NA | TRBV27 | CASSLRPPPGQPYEQYF | TGTGCCAGCAGTTTGAGGCCCCCCCCTGGACAACCCTACGAGCAGTACTTC
NA | TRBJ2-1 | TRBD2 | TRBV10-1 | CASPHGTSGIYNEQFF | TGCGCCAGCCCACACGGGACTAGCGGGATATACAATGAGCAGTTCTTC
once | TRBJ2-7 | NA | TRBV11-2 | CASSLVIYGLAGEQYF | TGTGCCAGCAGCTTAGTTATTTACGGCTTGGCGGGAGAGCAGTACTTC
NA | TRBJ1-5 | NA | TRBV29-1 | CSVGRGSNQPQHF | TGCAGCGTTGGCAGGGGTAGCAATCAGCCCCAGCATTTT
NA | TRBJ2-1 | NA | TRBV10-1 | CASSESRGLEYNEQFF | TGCGCCAGCAGTGAGTCGAGGGGTCTTGAGTACAATGAGCAGTTCTTC
NA | TRBJ2-7 | NA | TRBV13 | CASSLRGYEQYF | TGTGCCAGCAGCTTAAGGGGTTACGAGCAGTACTTC
NA | TRBJ1-1 | NA | TRBV2 | CASSAQGNTEAFF | TGTGCCAGCAGTGCTCAGGGGAACACTGAAGCTTTCTTT
NA | TRBJ1-5 | NA | TRBV5-1 | CASSRDPYSNQPQHF | TGCGCCAGTTCCAGGGATCCATATAGCAATCAGCCCCAGCATTTT
NA | TRBJ1-1 | NA | TRBV9 | CASSVVGEGTEAFF | TGTGCCAGCAGCGTAGTGGGCGAAGGCACTGAAGCTTTCTTT
NA | TRBJ1-2 | TRBD1 | TRBV18 | CASSTTGDYGYTF | TGTGCCAGCTCAACGACAGGGGACTATGGCTACACCTTC
NA | TRBJ2-1 | NA | TRBV9 | CASSYSSGRLGNEQFF | TGTGCCAGCAGCTACTCGTCCGGGAGACTGGGCAATGAGCAGTTCTTC
NA | TRBJ2-7 | NA | TRBV5-1 | CASSLAAGDYEQYF | TGCGCCAGCAGCTTGGCCGCAGGGGACTACGAGCAGTACTTC
NA | TRBJ2-4 | TRBD2 | TRBV28 | CASSGSGTSGRLPKNIQYF | TGTGCCAGCAGTGGCTCCGGGACTAGCGGGAGATTACCCAAAAACATTCAGTACTTC
NA | TRBJ2-7 | NA | TRBV4-1 | CASSLDDRRYEQYF | TGCGCCAGCAGCCTAGATGATAGGCGCTACGAGCAGTACTTC
NA | TRBJ2-5 | NA | TRBV7-2 | CASSWQRGGETQYF | TGTGCCAGCAGTTGGCAGAGGGGGGGGGAGACCCAGTACTTC
NA | TRBJ2-7 | NA | TRBV28 | CASSLLTYEQYF | TGTGCCAGCAGTTTACTAACCTACGAGCAGTACTTC
NA | TRBJ2-1 | NA | TRBV25-1 | CASSDQDSYNEQFF | TGTGCCAGCAGTGACCAGGACAGTTACAATGAGCAGTTCTTC
NA | TRBJ1-1 | NA | TRBV2 | CASSLSLNTEAFF | TGTGCCAGCAGTCTATCATTGAACACTGAAGCTTTCTTT
NA | TRBJ2-1 | TRBD2 | TRBV9 | CASSVGPSGNINEQFF | TGTGCCAGCAGCGTAGGTCCTAGCGGGAATATCAATGAGCAGTTCTTC
NA | TRBJ2-1 | NA | TRBV7-2 | CASSLISGAGNYNEQFF | TGTGCCAGCAGCTTAATTTCGGGGGCCGGGAACTACAATGAGCAGTTCTTC
NA | TRBJ1-2 | NA | TRBV6-5 | CASKNGGPMVGYTF | TGTGCCAGCAAAAACGGAGGACCTATGGTTGGCTACACCTTC
once | TRBJ2-2 | NA | TRBV7-2 | CASSLFGGSNTGELFF | TGTGCCAGCAGCTTATTTGGGGGTTCGAACACCGGGGAGCTGTTTTTT
NA | TRBJ1-2 | TRBD1 | TRBV19 | CASSDPGTGGGYTF | TGTGCCAGTAGCGACCCCGGGACAGGGGGTGGCTACACCTTC
NA | TRBJ2-1 | TRBD1 | TRBV28 | CASSAGTGSVHEQFF | TGTGCCAGCAGTGCCGGGACAGGATCAGTACATGAGCAGTTCTTC
NA | TRBJ1-3 | NA | TRBV5-1 | CASSPNRASGNTIYF | TGCGCCAGCAGCCCCAACAGGGCCTCTGGAAACACCATATATTTT
NA | TRBJ2-7 | NA | TRBV5-4 | CASSITDRRKFYEQYF | TGTGCCAGCAGCATTACCGACAGGAGAAAATTCTACGAGCAGTACTTC
NA | TRBJ2-5 | NA | TRBV20-1 | CSATWGETQYF | TGCAGTGCCACCTGGGGTGAGACCCAGTACTTC
NA | TRBJ1-4 | TRBD1 | TRBV4-3 | CASSLGTGFEKLFF | TGCGCCAGCAGCCTCGGGACAGGGTTTGAAAAACTGTTTTTT
once | TRBJ2-3 | TRBD2 | TRBV6-1 | CASSEQTSGDTQYF | TGTGCCAGCAGTGAACAGACTAGCGGGGATACGCAGTATTTT
NA | TRBJ1-2 | TRBD1 | TRBV5-5 | CASSLVGQGLYGYTF | TGTGCCAGCAGCTTGGTGGGACAGGGGCTCTATGGCTACACCTTC
NA | TRBJ2-2 | NA | TRBV5-1 | CASSRVGETGELFF | TGCGCCAGCAGCAGGGTAGGGGAAACCGGGGAGCTGTTTTTT
NA | TRBJ2-7 | NA | TRBV7-3 | CASSQGLLSSYEQYF | TGTGCCAGCAGCCAAGGACTCTTGAGCTCCTACGAGCAGTACTTC